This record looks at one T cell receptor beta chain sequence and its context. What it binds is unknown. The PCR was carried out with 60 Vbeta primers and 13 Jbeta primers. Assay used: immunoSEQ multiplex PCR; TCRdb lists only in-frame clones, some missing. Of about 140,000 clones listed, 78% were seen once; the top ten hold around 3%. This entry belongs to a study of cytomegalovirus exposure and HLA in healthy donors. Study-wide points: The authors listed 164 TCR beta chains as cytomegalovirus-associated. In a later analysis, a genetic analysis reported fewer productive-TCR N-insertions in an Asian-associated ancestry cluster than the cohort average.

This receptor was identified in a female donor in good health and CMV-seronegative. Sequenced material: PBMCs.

CDR3 sequence reads: CASSSGGPEAFF. The CDR3 DNA is TGTGCCAGCAGCTCCGGAGGGCCTGAAGCTTTCTTT. V is TRBV28 and J is TRBJ1-1; D not certain. The V gene lost 6 bases and the J gene lost 6 bases, with 11 bases spanning the gap. CDR1 and CDR2 from the germline V gene are MDHEN and SYDVKM. This CDR3 has 12 amino acids.